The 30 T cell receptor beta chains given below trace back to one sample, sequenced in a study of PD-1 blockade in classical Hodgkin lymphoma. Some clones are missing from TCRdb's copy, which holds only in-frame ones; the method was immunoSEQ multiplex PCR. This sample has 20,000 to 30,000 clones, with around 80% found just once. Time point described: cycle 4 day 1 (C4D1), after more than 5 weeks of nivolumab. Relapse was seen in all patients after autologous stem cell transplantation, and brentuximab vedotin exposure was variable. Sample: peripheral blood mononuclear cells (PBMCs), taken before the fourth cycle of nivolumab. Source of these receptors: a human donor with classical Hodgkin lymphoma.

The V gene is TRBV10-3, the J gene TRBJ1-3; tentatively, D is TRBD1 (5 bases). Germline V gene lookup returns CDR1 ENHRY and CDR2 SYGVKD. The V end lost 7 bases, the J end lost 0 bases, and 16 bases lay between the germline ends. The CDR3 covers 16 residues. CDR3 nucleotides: TGTGCCATCACCGGACATTACTTGGGCTCTGGAAACACCATATATTTT. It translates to CAITGHYLGSGNTIYF.

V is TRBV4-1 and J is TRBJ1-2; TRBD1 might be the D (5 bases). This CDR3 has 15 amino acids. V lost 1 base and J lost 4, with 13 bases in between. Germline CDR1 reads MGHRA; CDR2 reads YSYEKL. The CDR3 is CASSQGGQDFYGYTF. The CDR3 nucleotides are TGCGCCAGCAGCCAAGGAGGACAAGACTTCTATGGCTACACCTTC.

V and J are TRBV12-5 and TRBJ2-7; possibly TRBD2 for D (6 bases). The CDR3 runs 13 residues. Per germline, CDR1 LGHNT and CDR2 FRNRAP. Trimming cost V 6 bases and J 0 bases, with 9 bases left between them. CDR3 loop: CASGGLNSYEQYF. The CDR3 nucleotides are TGTGCTAGTGGGGGACTGAACTCCTACGAGCAGTACTTC.

Written as DNA, the CDR3 is TGTGCCAGCAGCCGAATCCCGGGACAGGGGGCGAACACTGAAGCTTTCTTT. Translated, it gives CASSRIPGQGANTEAFF. The V and J genes are TRBV5-5 and TRBJ1-1; 12 bases are shared with TRBD1. The CDR3 extends over 17 amino acids. V lost 4 bases, J lost 1 base, and 8 bases stayed unmatched. Germline V gives CDR1 SGHKS, CDR2 YYEKEE (reference sequence). Based on the CDR3 plus reference TRBV5-5 and TRBJ1-1, the full variable domain is DAGVTQSPTHLIKTRGQQVTLRCSPISGHKSVSWYQQVLGQGPQFIFQYYEKEERGRGNFPDRFSARQFPNYSSELNVNALLLGDSALYLCASSRIPGQGANTEAFFGQGTRLTVV.

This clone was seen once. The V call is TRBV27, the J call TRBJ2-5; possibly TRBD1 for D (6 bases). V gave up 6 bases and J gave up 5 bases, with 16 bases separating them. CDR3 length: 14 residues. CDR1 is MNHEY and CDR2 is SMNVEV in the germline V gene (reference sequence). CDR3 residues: CASRRNRALETQYF. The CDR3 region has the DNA TGTGCCAGCAGACGAAACAGGGCGTTGGAGACCCAGTACTTC.

DNA of the CDR3: TGTGCCAGCAGCCAAAGACTAGCTTTCTACAATGAGCAGTTCTTC. Translation gives CASSQRLAFYNEQFF. This rearrangement joins TRBV14 to TRBJ2-1; the match to TRBD2 covers 7 bases. Trimming removed 2 bases from V and 3 bases from J; junction bases left unmatched: 4. The CDR3 extends over 15 amino acids. Germline CDR1 reads SGHDN; CDR2 reads FVKESK.

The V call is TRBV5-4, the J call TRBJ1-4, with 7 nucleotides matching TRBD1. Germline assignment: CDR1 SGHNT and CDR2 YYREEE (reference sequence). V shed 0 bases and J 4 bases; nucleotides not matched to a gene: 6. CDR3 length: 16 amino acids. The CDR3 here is CASSLGGGQSNEKLFF. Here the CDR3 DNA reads TGTGCCAGCAGCTTGGGAGGGGGACAGAGTAATGAAAAACTGTTTTTT. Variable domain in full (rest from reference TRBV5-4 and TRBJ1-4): ETGVTQSPTHLIKTRGQQVTLRCSSQSGHNTVSWYQQALGQGPQFIFQYYREEENGRGNFPPRFSGLQFPNYSSELNVNALELDDSALYLCASSLGGGQSNEKLFFGSGTQLSVL.

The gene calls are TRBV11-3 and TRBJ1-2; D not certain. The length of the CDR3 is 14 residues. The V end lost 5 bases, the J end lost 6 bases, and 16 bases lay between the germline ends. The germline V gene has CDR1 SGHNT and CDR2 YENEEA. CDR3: CASSTEVSRHGYTF. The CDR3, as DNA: TGTGCCAGCAGCACCGAGGTCTCTAGGCATGGCTACACCTTC. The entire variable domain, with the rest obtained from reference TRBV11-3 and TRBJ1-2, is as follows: EAGVVQSPRYKIIEKKQPVAFWCNPISGHNTLYWYLQNLGQGPELLIRYENEEAVDDSQLPKDRFSAERLKGVDSTLKIQPAELGDSAVYLCASSTEVSRHGYTFGSGTRLTVV.

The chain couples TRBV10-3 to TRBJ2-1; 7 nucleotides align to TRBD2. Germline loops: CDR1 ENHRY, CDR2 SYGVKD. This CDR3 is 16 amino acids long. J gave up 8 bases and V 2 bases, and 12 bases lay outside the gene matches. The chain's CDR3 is CAISERWAGVGYEQFF. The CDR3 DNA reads TGTGCCATCAGTGAGAGGTGGGCGGGAGTTGGGTATGAGCAGTTCTTC.

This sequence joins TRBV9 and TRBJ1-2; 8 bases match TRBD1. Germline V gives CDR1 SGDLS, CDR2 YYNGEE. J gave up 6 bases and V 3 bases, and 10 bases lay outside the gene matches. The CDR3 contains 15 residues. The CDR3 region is CASSAFGTGGNGYTF. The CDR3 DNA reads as TGTGCCAGCAGCGCCTTCGGCACAGGGGGTAATGGCTACACCTTC.

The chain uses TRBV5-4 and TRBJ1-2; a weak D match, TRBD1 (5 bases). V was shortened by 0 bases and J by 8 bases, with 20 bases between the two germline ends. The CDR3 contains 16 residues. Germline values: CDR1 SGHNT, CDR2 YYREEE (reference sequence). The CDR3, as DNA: TGTGCCAGCAGCTTGGCCGGGACCCAAGCTGTGGGGGGCTACACCTTC. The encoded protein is CASSLAGTQAVGGYTF.

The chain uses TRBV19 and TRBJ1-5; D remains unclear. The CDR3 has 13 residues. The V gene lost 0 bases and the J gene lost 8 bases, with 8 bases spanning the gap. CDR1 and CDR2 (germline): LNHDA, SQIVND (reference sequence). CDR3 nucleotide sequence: TGTGCCAGTAGTATAGATCGGGTTAAGCCCCAGCATTTT. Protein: CASSIDRVKPQHF. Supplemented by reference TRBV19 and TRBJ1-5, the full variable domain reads DGGITQSPKYLFRKEGQNVTLSCEQNLNHDAMYWYRQDPGQGLRLIYYSQIVNDFQKGDIAEGYSVSREKKESFPLTVTSAQKNPTAFYLCASSIDRVKPQHFGDGTRLSIL.

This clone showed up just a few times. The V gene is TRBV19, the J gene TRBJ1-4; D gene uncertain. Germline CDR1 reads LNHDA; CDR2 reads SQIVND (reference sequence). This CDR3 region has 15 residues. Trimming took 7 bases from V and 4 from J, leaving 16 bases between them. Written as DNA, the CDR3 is TGTGCCAGTACCCTAGGAGGCGGTTATAATGAAAAACTGTTTTTT. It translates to CASTLGGGYNEKLFF.

CDR3 amino acids: CASSPGLAGDQETQYF. The DNA for the CDR3 is TGTGCCAGCAGCCCGGGACTAGCGGGGGACCAAGAGACCCAGTACTTC. V gene TRBV7-9 combines with J gene TRBJ2-5; TRBD2 agrees at 14 bases. Germline CDR1 reads SEHNR; CDR2 reads FQNEAQ (reference sequence). This CDR3 comprises 16 residues. V dropped 5 bases and J dropped 0; count of bases not matched to a gene: 2.

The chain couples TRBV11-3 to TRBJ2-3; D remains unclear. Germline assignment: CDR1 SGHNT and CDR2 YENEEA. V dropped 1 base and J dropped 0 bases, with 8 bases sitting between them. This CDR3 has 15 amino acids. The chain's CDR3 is CASSLGLWSTDTQYF. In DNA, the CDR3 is TGTGCCAGCAGCTTAGGACTTTGGAGCACAGATACGCAGTATTTT.

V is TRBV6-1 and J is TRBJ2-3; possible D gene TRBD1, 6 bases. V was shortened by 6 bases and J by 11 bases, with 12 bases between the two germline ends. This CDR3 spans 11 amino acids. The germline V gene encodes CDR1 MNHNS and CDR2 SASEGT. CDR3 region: CASSRQVGQYF. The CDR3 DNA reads TGTGCCAGCAGCCGACAGGTCGGGCAGTATTTT.

The CDR3 loop is CASSSPGQGTGNTIYF. The CDR3 DNA is TGTGCCAGCAGTTCCCCGGGACAGGGGACTGGAAACACCATATATTTT. V and J are TRBV28 and TRBJ1-3, with 10 bases matching TRBD1. This CDR3 has 16 amino acids. Germline values: CDR1 MDHEN, CDR2 SYDVKM. The ends lost 4 bases at V and 2 bases at J; junction bases unmatched: 5.

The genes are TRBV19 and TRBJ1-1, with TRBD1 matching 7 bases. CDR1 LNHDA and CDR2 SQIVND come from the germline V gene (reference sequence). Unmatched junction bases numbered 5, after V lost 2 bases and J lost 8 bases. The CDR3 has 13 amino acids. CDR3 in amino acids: CASSISTGTEAFF. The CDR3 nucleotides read TGTGCCAGTAGTATATCGACAGGGACCGAAGCTTTCTTT.

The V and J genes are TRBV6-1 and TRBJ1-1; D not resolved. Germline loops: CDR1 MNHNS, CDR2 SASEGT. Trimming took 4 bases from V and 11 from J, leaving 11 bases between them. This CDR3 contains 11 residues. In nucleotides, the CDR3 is TGTGCCAGCAGTGGGCTTCCAGCGGCTTTCTTT. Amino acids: CASSGLPAAFF.

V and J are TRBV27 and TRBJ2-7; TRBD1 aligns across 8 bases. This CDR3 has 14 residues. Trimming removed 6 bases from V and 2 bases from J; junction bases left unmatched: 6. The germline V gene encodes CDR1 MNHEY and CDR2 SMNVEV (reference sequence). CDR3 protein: CASRPGTGTYEQYF. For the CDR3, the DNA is TGTGCCAGCAGGCCCGGGACAGGCACCTACGAGCAGTACTTC.

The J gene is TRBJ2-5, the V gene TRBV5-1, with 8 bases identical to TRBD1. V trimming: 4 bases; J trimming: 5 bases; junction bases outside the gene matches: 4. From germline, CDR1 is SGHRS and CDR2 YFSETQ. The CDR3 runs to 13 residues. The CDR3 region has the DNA TGCGCCAGCAGCACCTACAGGGGGGAGACCCAGTACTTC. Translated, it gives CASSTYRGETQYF. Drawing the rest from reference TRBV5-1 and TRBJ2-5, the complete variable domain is KAGVTQTPRYLIKTRGQQVTLSCSPISGHRSVSWYQQTPGQGLQFLFEYFSETQRNKGNFPGRFSGRQFSNSRSEMNVSTLELGDSALYLCASSTYRGETQYFGPGTRLLVL.

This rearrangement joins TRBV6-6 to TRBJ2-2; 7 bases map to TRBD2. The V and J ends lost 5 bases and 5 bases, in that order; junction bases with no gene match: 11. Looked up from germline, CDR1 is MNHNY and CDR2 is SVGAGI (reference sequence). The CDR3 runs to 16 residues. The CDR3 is CASSPLWGGRTGELFF. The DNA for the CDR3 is TGTGCCAGCAGTCCCTTATGGGGAGGGCGGACCGGGGAGCTGTTTTTT.

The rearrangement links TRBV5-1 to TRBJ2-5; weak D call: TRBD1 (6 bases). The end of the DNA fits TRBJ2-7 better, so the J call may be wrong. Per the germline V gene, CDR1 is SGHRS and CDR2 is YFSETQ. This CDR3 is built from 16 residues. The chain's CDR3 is CASSLGGRGSSYEQYF. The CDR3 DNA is TGCGCCAGCAGCTTGGGAGGCAGGGGTAGCTCCTACGAGCAGTACTTC.

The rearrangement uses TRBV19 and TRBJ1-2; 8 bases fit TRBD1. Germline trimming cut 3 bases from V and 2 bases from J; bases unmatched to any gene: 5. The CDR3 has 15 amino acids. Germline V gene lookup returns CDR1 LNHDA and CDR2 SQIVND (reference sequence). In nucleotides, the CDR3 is TGTGCCAGTAGTATTGAGGACAGGGCGAACTATGGCTACACCTTC. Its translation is CASSIEDRANYGYTF.

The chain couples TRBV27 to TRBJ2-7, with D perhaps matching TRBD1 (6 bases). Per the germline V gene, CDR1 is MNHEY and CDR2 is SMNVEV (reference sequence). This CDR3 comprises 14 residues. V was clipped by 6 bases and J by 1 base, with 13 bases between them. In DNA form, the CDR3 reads TGTGCCAGCAGCCCCCAGGGGTTGTCCTACGAGCAGTACTTC. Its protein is CASSPQGLSYEQYF.

In DNA, the CDR3 is TGTGCCAGTAATATCGGACAGTCGTTGCGTGAAAAACTGTTTTTT. Translating it yields CASNIGQSLREKLFF. The J gene is TRBJ1-4, the V gene TRBV19; perhaps TRBD1 as D (6 bases). With 7 bases removed from V and 7 bases from J, the gap between germline ends came to 19 bases. This CDR3 is built from 15 residues. Germline V gene sequence: CDR1 LNHDA, CDR2 SQIVND (reference sequence).

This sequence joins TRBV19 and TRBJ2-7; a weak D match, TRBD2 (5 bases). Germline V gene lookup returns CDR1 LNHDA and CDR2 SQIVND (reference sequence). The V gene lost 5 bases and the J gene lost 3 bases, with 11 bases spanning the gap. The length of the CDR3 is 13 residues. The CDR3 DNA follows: TGTGCCAGTAGTCGTCGGAGGAACTACGAGCAGTACTTC. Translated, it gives CASSRRRNYEQYF.

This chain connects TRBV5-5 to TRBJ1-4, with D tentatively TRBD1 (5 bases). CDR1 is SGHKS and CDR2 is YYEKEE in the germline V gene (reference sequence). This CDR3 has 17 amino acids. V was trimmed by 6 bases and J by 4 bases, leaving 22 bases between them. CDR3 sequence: CASTEVPGPSDNEKLFF. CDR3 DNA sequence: TGTGCCAGCACCGAAGTTCCAGGGCCCTCGGATAATGAAAAACTGTTTTTT. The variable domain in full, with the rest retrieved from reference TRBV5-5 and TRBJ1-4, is DAGVTQSPTHLIKTRGQQVTLRCSPISGHKSVSWYQQVLGQGPQFIFQYYEKEERGRGNFPDRFSARQFPNYSSELNVNALLLGDSALYLCASTEVPGPSDNEKLFFGSGTQLSVL.

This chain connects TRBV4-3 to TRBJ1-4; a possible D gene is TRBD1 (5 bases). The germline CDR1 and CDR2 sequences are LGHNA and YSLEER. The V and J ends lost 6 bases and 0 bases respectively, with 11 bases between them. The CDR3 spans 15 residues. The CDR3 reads CASSRQRTTNEKLFF. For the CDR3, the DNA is TGCGCCAGCAGTCGACAGCGAACAACTAATGAAAAACTGTTTTTT.

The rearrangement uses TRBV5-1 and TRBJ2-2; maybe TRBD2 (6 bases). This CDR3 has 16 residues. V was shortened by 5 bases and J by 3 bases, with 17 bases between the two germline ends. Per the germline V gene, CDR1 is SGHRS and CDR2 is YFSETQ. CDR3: CASSGRVEGHTGELFF. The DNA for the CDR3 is TGCGCCAGCAGTGGCAGGGTGGAGGGGCACACCGGGGAGCTGTTTTTT.